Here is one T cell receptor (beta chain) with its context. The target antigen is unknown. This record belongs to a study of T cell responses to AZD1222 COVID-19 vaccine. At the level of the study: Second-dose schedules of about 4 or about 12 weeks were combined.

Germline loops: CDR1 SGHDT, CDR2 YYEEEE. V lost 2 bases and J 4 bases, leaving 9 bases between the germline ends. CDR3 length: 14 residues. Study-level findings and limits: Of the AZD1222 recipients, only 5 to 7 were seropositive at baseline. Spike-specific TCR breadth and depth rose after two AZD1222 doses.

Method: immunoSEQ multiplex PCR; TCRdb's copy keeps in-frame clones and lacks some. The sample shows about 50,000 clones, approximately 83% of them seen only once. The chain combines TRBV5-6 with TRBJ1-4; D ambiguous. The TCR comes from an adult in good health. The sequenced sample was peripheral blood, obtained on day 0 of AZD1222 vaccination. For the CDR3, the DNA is TGTGCCAGCAGCTTAGGACGGATTAATGAAAAACTGTTTTTT. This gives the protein CASSLGRINEKLFF.